The 28 T cell receptor beta chains reported below all come from one sample, sequenced in a study of T cells after yellow fever vaccination. One entry per CDR3 protein results from TCRdb running MiXCR on the 5' RACE reads. The repertoire holds 350,000 to 450,000 distinct CDR3 sequences, with under 20% as singletons. The sequencing here drew on PBMCs, taken before the yellow fever booster vaccination. Source of these receptors: a man aged 18-30 years who received the YFV17D yellow fever vaccine.

The V gene is TRBV12-3 or TRBV12-4, the J gene TRBJ1-1, with 8 bases lining up with TRBD1. J lost 1 base, V lost 5 bases, and 6 bases had no gene match. The CDR3 has 15 residues. In DNA, the CDR3 is TGTGCCAGCAGTCGGGCACAGGGGGAGAACACTGAAGCTTTCTTT. Amino acids: CASSRAQGENTEAFF.

Only a few counts were recorded for this clonotype. The DNA for the CDR3 is TGTGCCATCAGTGAGTCCCGACAGGTTCAATTCGGGGAGCTGTTTTTT. Translating it yields CAISESRQVQFGELFF. The chain carries TRBV10-3 and TRBJ2-2; weak D call: TRBD1 (6 bases). Germline V gene data show CDR1 as ENHRY and CDR2 as SYGVKD. The germline V and J ends were trimmed by 0 bases and 7 bases, with 15 bases remaining between them. The CDR3 is made up of 16 amino acids.

This clonotype was counted a few times. This chain joins TRBV5-1 and TRBJ2-1, with 9 nucleotides matching TRBD2. The CDR3 runs to 15 residues. V was pared by 4 bases and J by 5 bases, with 7 bases of the junction left unmatched. Germline CDR1 and CDR2: SGHRS and YFSETQ. The CDR3 DNA is TGCGCCAGCAGCAGTTTAGCGGGGGTCGACAATGAGCAGTTCTTC. Encoded protein: CASSSLAGVDNEQFF.

The gene calls are TRBV7-2 and TRBJ2-1; 10 bases are shared with TRBD2. CDR1 SGHTA and CDR2 FQGNSA come from the germline V gene. Unmatched junction bases numbered 17, after V lost 2 bases and J lost 16 bases. The CDR3 sequence is 16 residues long. The CDR3 nucleotides are TGTGCCAGCAGCTTAAGTCTAGCGGGGGCTCCGAGGAATGACTTCTTC. It yields the protein CASSLSLAGAPRNDFF.

V is TRBV28 and J is TRBJ2-1, with TRBD2 matching over 8 bases. Unmatched junction bases numbered 7, after V lost 3 bases and J lost 15 bases. The CDR3 is 12 residues long. The germline gives CDR1 MDHEN, CDR2 SYDVKM. CDR3 DNA sequence: TGTGCCAGCAGTTTGGCCGCGGGGGGAGGGTTCTTC. It codes for CASSLAAGGGFF.

This clonotype was recorded at least ten times. The chain recombines TRBV15 with TRBJ2-1; D unclear. The CDR3 covers 16 residues. The ends were cut back, 0 bases at V and 0 bases at J, with 9 bases in the middle. CDR1 and CDR2 (germline): LNHNV, YYDKDF (reference sequence). CDR3 nucleotides: TGTGCCACCAGCAGAGATATGCTGAGCTCCTACAATGAGCAGTTCTTC. Its protein product is CATSRDMLSSYNEQFF.

The chain has TRBV6-1 and TRBJ1-1; weak D call: TRBD1 (5 bases). The V gene's germline CDR1 is MNHNS and CDR2 SASEGT. The CDR3 runs to 14 residues. The V end was cut by 1 base, the J end by 8 bases, with 14 bases between. CDR3 nucleotide sequence: TGTGCCAGCAGTGAAGAGTATCTCGGGGGGGAAGCTTTCTTT. Residues: CASSEEYLGGEAFF.

CDR3 DNA sequence: TGCAGTGCTAGGAGCCTAGCGGGGGGCAATGAGCAGTTCTTC. Its protein product is CSARSLAGGNEQFF. The chain uses TRBV20-1 and TRBJ2-1, with 11 bases lining up with TRBD2. Germline V gives CDR1 DFQATT, CDR2 SNEGSKA (reference sequence). Trimming at V came to 3 bases and at J to 6 bases, leaving 4 bases not matched to a gene. This CDR3 spans 14 amino acids.

The chain is built from TRBV7-9 and TRBJ2-5; D call uncertain. This CDR3 has 15 amino acids. The germline V gene encodes CDR1 SEHNR and CDR2 FQNEAQ (reference sequence). V dropped 2 bases and J dropped 5 bases, with 15 bases sitting between them. CDR3 region: CASSLISFGRETQYF. In DNA form, the CDR3 reads TGTGCCAGCAGCTTAATCTCGTTTGGAAGGGAGACCCAGTACTTC.

In its sample, this clonotype was seen a few times. CDR3 nucleotide sequence: TGCAGTGCGAGGCTGACAGGGGGGGGCGAGCAGTACTTC. Protein sequence: CSARLTGGGEQYF. The chain couples TRBV20-1 to TRBJ2-7; the match to TRBD1 covers 9 bases. V lost 6 bases to trimming and J lost 6 bases; unmatched junction nucleotides: 9. Germline assignment: CDR1 DFQATT and CDR2 SNEGSKA (reference sequence). There are 13 residues in the CDR3.

This clonotype has only a few counts. V gene TRBV6-1 combines with J gene TRBJ2-5, with TRBD1 as a possible D gene (6 bases). Between the trimmed V and J ends, which lost 6 bases and 5 bases, there was a span of 13 bases. The CDR3 totals 13 residues. Germline V gene lookup returns CDR1 MNHNS and CDR2 SASEGT. This CDR3 reads CASREWTAETQYF. CDR3 DNA sequence: TGTGCCAGCAGGGAATGGACAGCCGAGACCCAGTACTTC.

This clonotype was seen a handful of times. The rearrangement uses TRBV6-6 and TRBJ2-3; D unclear. The CDR3 is made up of 13 amino acids. V was cut by 8 bases and J by 2 bases, with 11 bases left in between. CDR1 and CDR2 (germline): MNHNY, SVGAGI (reference sequence). The CDR3 reads CASCGQNTDTQYF. In DNA, the CDR3 is TGTGCCAGCTGTGGGCAGAACACAGATACGCAGTATTTT.

This clonotype was seen only a few times. This chain uses TRBV6-5 with TRBJ2-7; tentatively, D is TRBD1 (5 bases). Trimming removed 5 bases from V and 2 bases from J, with 10 bases in between. The CDR3 is 13 residues long. The germline gives CDR1 MNHEY, CDR2 SVGAGI. CDR3 protein: CASSHRQTYEQYV. CDR3 DNA sequence: TGTGCCAGCAGTCACCGACAGACCTACGAGCAGTACGTC.

The table lists this clonotype with many counts. The chain couples TRBV12-3 or TRBV12-4 to TRBJ1-2; the D gene is possibly TRBD1 (5 bases). This CDR3 is 14 amino acids long. Trimming left V 4 bases short and J 2 bases short, with 11 bases between. The CDR3 coding sequence is TGTGCCAGCAGTTCCGGGACGTTAAACTATGGCTACACCTTC. This sequence encodes CASSSGTLNYGYTF.

In this sample, this clonotype turned up many times. The CDR3 loop is CASSLVGAATYNEQFF. CDR3 DNA: TGTGCCAGCAGCTTAGTAGGGGCAGCTACCTACAATGAGCAGTTCTTC. This chain connects TRBV7-2 to TRBJ2-1; tentatively, D is TRBD1 (5 bases). Germline-derived CDR1 and CDR2 are SGHTA and FQGNSA. This CDR3 region has 16 residues. V shed 1 base and J shed 2 bases, with 12 bases lying between them.

The chain joins TRBV11-3 to TRBJ2-3; D possibly matches TRBD1 or TRBD2 (6 bases each). Trimming shortened V by 6 bases and J by 2 bases, and 9 bases separated the two germline ends. Germline assignment: CDR1 SGHNT and CDR2 YENEEA. The CDR3 is made up of 13 amino acids. CDR3 DNA: TGTGCCAGCAGGGGGGGCGTCACAGATACGCAGTATTTT. This encodes CASRGGVTDTQYF.

This clonotype came up a few times. V usage is TRBV20-1 and J usage is TRBJ1-1; a weak D match, TRBD1 (6 bases). The length of the CDR3 is 13 residues. Between the trimmed V and J ends, which lost 5 bases and 5 bases, there was a span of 15 bases. The germline gives CDR1 DFQATT, CDR2 SNEGSKA (reference sequence). DNA for the CDR3: TGCAGTGCTTTTACAGGGCTGAGGACTGAAGCTTTCTTT. It specifies CSAFTGLRTEAFF.

The genes are TRBV6-5 and TRBJ1-3; the D is unclear. The CDR3 loop spans 16 amino acids. Germline V gene data show CDR1 as MNHEY and CDR2 as SVGAGI. Trimming shortened V by 0 bases and J by 0 bases, and 9 bases separated the two germline ends. Written as DNA, the CDR3 is TGTGCCAGCAGTTACTCGGCAGGTGCCTCTGGAAACACCATATATTTT. It codes for CASSYSAGASGNTIYF.

This clonotype was picked up a small number of times. CDR3 coding DNA: TGCGCCAGCAGCAAGAGCGTCTTTGGGGAACTCGGGTACTTC. It translates to CASSKSVFGELGYF. The chain combines TRBV5-1 with TRBJ2-4, with D unclear. CDR1 and CDR2 from the germline V gene are SGHRS and YFSETQ. V was pared by 4 bases and J by 15 bases, with 23 bases between. This CDR3 has 14 amino acids.

This chain links TRBV5-1 with TRBJ2-6; 7 nucleotides line up with TRBD1. This CDR3 is built from 14 residues. J was trimmed by 9 bases and V by 3 bases; bases with no gene match: 6. Germline V gene data show CDR1 as SGHRS and CDR2 as YFSETQ. CDR3 sequence: CASSWGTVNNVLTF. In nucleotides, the CDR3 is TGCGCCAGCAGCTGGGGGACAGTGAACAACGTCCTGACTTTC. Full variable domain (missing parts from reference TRBV5-1 and TRBJ2-6): KAGVTQTPRYLIKTRGQQVTLSCSPISGHRSVSWYQQTPGQGLQFLFEYFSETQRNKGNFPGRFSGRQFSNSRSEMNVSTLELGDSALYLCASSWGTVNNVLTFGAGSRLTVL.

This clonotype was picked up a small number of times. V and J are TRBV20-1 and TRBJ2-7; D possibly corresponds to TRBD2 (6 bases). CDR1 DFQATT and CDR2 SNEGSKA come from the germline V gene (reference sequence). V lost 3 bases and J lost 3, with 12 bases in between. The CDR3 consists of 13 residues. Here the CDR3 reads CSASLATGYEQYF. The DNA of the CDR3 is TGCAGTGCTAGTCTAGCGACCGGCTACGAGCAGTACTTC.

This clonotype was picked up a small number of times. V usage is TRBV4-3 and J usage is TRBJ2-1; 10 bases are shared with TRBD2. The V and J ends lost 0 bases and 4 bases, in that order; junction bases with no gene match: 12. The length of the CDR3 is 19 residues. Germline V lookup: CDR1 LGHNA, CDR2 YSLEER. For the CDR3, the DNA is TGCGCCAGCAGCCAAGATAGGCTAGCGGGGGACCAGCGATACAATGAGCAGTTCTTC. Amino acids: CASSQDRLAGDQRYNEQFF.

The V gene is TRBV27, the J gene TRBJ1-5; TRBD1 matches at 7 bases. Germline trimming cut 6 bases from V and 3 bases from J; bases unmatched to any gene: 5. The CDR3 runs 14 residues. Germline V gives CDR1 MNHEY, CDR2 SMNVEV (reference sequence). DNA for the CDR3: TGTGCCAGCAGCCAACAGGGGATCAATCAGCCCCAGCATTTT. It yields the protein CASSQQGINQPQHF.

This chain uses TRBV13 with TRBJ2-3; perhaps D is TRBD1 or TRBD2 (5 bases each). CDR3 size: 17 residues. Germline loops: CDR1 PRHDT, CDR2 FYEKMQ (reference sequence). V was clipped by 2 bases and J by 2 bases, with 17 bases between them. CDR3 region: CASSLRGEGYSTDTQYF. For the CDR3, the DNA is TGTGCCAGCAGCTTACGGGGCGAGGGGTACTCCACAGATACGCAGTATTTT.

This clonotype was counted ten times or more. The V and J genes are TRBV15 and TRBJ2-7; 8 positions match TRBD1. CDR1 LNHNV and CDR2 YYDKDF come from the germline V gene (reference sequence). V dropped 5 bases and J dropped 5; count of bases not matched to a gene: 14. This CDR3 comprises 16 residues. CDR3 in DNA: TGTGCCACCAGCCGTAGAAGATCCGACAGGGGCCACGAGCAGTACTTC. Translated, it gives CATSRRRSDRGHEQYF.

V and J are TRBV2 and TRBJ1-2, with D unresolved. Germline CDR1 and CDR2: SNHLY and FYNNEI. Deletions cut 8 bases from V and 2 bases from J, with 18 bases between. The CDR3 sequence is 15 residues long. CDR3 in amino acids: CASRLEPNMNYGYTF. The CDR3 nucleotides read TGTGCCAGCCGTCTAGAACCCAATATGAACTATGGCTACACCTTC.

This clonotype came up many times. The rearrangement links TRBV7-3 to TRBJ2-3, with a possible D match to TRBD2 (7 bases). Looked up from germline, CDR1 is SGHTA and CDR2 is FQGTGA. This CDR3 spans 15 amino acids. Trimming took off 5 bases at V and 6 bases at J, with 18 bases between the two ends. DNA for the CDR3: TGTGCCAGCAGCCCTAACGCGGGGGCTGGGGATACGCAGTATTTT. As protein: CASSPNAGAGDTQYF.

This clonotype turned up a few times. The chain recombines TRBV9 with TRBJ2-6; D unclear. Germline values: CDR1 SGDLS, CDR2 YYNGEE. This CDR3 has 16 amino acids. Trimming removed 4 bases at V and 4 bases at J, with 15 bases between. The CDR3 sequence is CASSHSDRRGANVLTF. CDR3 nucleotides: TGTGCCAGCAGCCATTCTGACCGGAGAGGGGCCAACGTCCTGACTTTC.